This entry lists 13 T cell receptor beta chains sequenced from one sample in a study of T-cell reconstitution after alpha-beta-depleted transplantation in children. As it was prepared, the TCRbeta library received unique molecular identifiers. TCRdb reprocessed the PCR reads via MiXCR and lists one record per CDR3 protein. This table holds 500,000 or so distinct CDR3 sequences, about 31% found once. The sample in question was PBMCs from the stem cell graft donor, obtained from the stem cell graft. These receptors were taken from a human donor who donated a stem cell graft to a child with aplastic anemia.

This clonotype was detected once. The genes are TRBV12-3 or TRBV12-4 and TRBJ2-1, with D perhaps given as TRBD1 or TRBD2 (5 bases each). With 5 bases removed from V and 14 bases from J, the gap between germline ends came to 16 bases. The CDR3 extends over 12 amino acids. In DNA, the CDR3 is TGTGCCAGCAGTCCGCCCACGAGAGGGGAGTTCTTC. As protein: CASSPPTRGEFF.

This chain joins TRBV4-3 and TRBJ2-1; TRBD1 might be the D (5 bases). This CDR3 spans 15 amino acids. The ends were cut back, 2 bases at V and 7 bases at J, with 15 bases in the middle. CDR1 is LGHNA and CDR2 is YSLEER in the germline V gene. CDR3 sequence: CASSQTMQGGNEQFF. In DNA, the CDR3 is TGCGCCAGCAGCCAAACTATGCAGGGTGGGAATGAGCAGTTCTTC.

This clonotype has only a few counts. The V and J genes are TRBV20-1 and TRBJ1-2, with TRBD1 matching 9 bases. Germline values: CDR1 DFQATT, CDR2 SNEGSKA (reference sequence). The CDR3 runs to 14 residues. J lost 8 bases, V lost 6 bases, and 13 bases had no gene match. CDR3 DNA sequence: TGCAGTGCCCCGATACAGGACAGGGGAAGGGGCTACACCTTC. Translated: CSAPIQDRGRGYTF.

This clonotype turned up a few times. The gene calls are TRBV12-3 or TRBV12-4 and TRBJ2-6; no clear D gene. V was shortened by 6 bases and J by 0 bases, with 6 bases between the two germline ends. The CDR3 consists of 14 residues. CDR3 sequence reads: CASRTFSGANVLTF. CDR3 coding DNA: TGTGCCAGCAGGACCTTCTCTGGGGCCAACGTCCTGACTTTC.

This clonotype was counted only a few times. The chain joins TRBV25-1 to TRBJ1-1; D is unresolved. Between the trimmed V and J ends, which lost 1 base and 7 bases, there was a span of 16 bases. Germline loops: CDR1 MGHDK, CDR2 SYGVNS. The CDR3 totals 15 residues. CDR3 in amino acids: CASSESGRLDGEAFF. The DNA of the CDR3 is TGTGCCAGCAGTGAATCAGGTCGGTTGGACGGTGAAGCTTTCTTT. The full variable domain, its missing parts supplied by reference TRBV25-1 and TRBJ1-1, is EADIYQTPRYLVIGTGKKITLECSQTMGHDKMYWYQQDPGMELHLIHYSYGVNSTEKGDLSSESTVSRIRTEHFPLTLESARPSHTSQYLCASSESGRLDGEAFFGQGTRLTVV.

There are a few counts of this clonotype. The chain links TRBV18 to TRBJ1-5; 8 bases match TRBD1. This CDR3 is built from 15 residues. The V and J ends lost 3 bases and 7 bases, in that order; junction bases with no gene match: 8. In germline, CDR1 is KGHSH, CDR2 LQKENI. CDR3 nucleotide sequence: TGTGCCAGCTCACCTGGACAGGGACGAGAACAGCCCCAGCATTTT. This encodes CASSPGQGREQPQHF.

The J gene is TRBJ1-1, the V gene TRBV18, with 11 bases that match TRBD1. The CDR3 has 16 amino acids. The germline V gene encodes CDR1 KGHSH and CDR2 LQKENI. The V segment lost 3 bases and the J segment 4 bases; nucleotides outside the gene matches: 7. The CDR3 DNA follows: TGTGCCAGCTCACCTCGGACAGGGGGCTTACGCACTGAAGCTTTCTTT. It translates to CASSPRTGGLRTEAFF.

This clonotype was detected a few times. The CDR3 here is CASSYSTAGGTEAFF. CDR3 sequence (DNA): TGTGCCAGCAGTTACTCGACTGCGGGGGGCACTGAAGCTTTCTTT. The V gene is TRBV6-5, the J gene TRBJ1-1; a weak D match, TRBD1 (5 bases). The CDR3 is made up of 15 amino acids. The V gene's germline CDR1 is MNHEY and CDR2 SVGAGI. With 0 bases removed from V and 4 bases from J, the gap between germline ends came to 12 bases.

V usage is TRBV4-3 and J usage is TRBJ2-7; no firm D call. V dropped 4 bases and J dropped 1 base, with 8 bases sitting between them. The V gene's germline CDR1 is LGHNA and CDR2 YSLEER. This CDR3 has 13 residues. Written as DNA, the CDR3 is TGCGCCAGCAGCCCGGCACTATCCTACGAGCAGTACTTC. Translation gives CASSPALSYEQYF.

This clonotype was observed a handful of times. The rearrangement joins TRBV20-1 to TRBJ2-5; D possibly matches TRBD1 or TRBD2 (6 bases each). V lost 3 bases to trimming and J lost 3 bases, with 17 bases between them. The CDR3 covers 15 residues. Germline loops: CDR1 DFQATT, CDR2 SNEGSKA (reference sequence). As DNA, the CDR3 is TGCAGTGCTAGGATATGGAGGGGGGAAAAAGAGACCCAGTACTTC. It specifies CSARIWRGEKETQYF.

CDR3 region: CASSLEPSTSTQYF. The CDR3, as DNA: TGTGCCAGCAGCTTAGAACCTAGCACCAGTACGCAGTATTTT. J is TRBJ2-3 and V is TRBV11-2; D may be TRBD2 (5 bases). Germline V gene sequence: CDR1 SGHAT, CDR2 FQNNGV. V lost 0 bases and J 8 bases, leaving 12 bases between the germline ends. The CDR3 has 14 amino acids.

This rearrangement joins TRBV12-3 or TRBV12-4 to TRBJ1-2; D unclear. There are 13 residues in the CDR3. Trimming stripped 3 bases from V and 4 bases from J, with 9 bases between. The DNA for the CDR3 is TGTGCCAGCAGTTTGTCCACCTTCTATGGCTACACCTTC. It translates to CASSLSTFYGYTF.

The rearrangement joins TRBV7-2 to TRBJ2-7; tentatively, D is TRBD2 (6 bases). The CDR3 runs 13 residues. Germline CDR1 SGHTA, CDR2 FQGNSA. Trimming took 0 bases from V and 6 from J, leaving 9 bases between them. CDR3 loop: CASSLAGGGEQYV. The CDR3 bases are TGTGCCAGCAGCTTAGCGGGAGGAGGCGAGCAGTACGTC.